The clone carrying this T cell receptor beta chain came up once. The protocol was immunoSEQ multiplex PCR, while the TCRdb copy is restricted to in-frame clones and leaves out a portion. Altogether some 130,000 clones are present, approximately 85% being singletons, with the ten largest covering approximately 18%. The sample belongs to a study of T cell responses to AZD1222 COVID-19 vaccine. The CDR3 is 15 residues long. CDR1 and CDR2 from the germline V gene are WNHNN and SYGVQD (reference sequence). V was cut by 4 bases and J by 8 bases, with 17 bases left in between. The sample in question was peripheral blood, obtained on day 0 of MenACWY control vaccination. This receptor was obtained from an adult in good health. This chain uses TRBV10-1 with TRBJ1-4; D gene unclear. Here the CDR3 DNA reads TGCGCCAGCAGTGCATCGGTCCGGGGTGGGGAAAAACTGTTTTTT. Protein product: CASSASVRGGEKLFF.